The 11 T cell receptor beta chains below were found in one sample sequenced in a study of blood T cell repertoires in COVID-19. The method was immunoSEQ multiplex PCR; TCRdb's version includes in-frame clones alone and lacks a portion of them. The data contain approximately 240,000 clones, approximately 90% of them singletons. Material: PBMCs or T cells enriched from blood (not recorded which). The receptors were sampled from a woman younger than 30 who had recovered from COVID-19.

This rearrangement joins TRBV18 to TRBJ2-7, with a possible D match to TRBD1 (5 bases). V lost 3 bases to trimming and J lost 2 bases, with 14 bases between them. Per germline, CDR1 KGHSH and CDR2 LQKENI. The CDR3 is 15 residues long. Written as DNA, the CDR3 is TGTGCCAGCTCACCCGCCCCAGGGTTCACCTACGAGCAGTACTTC. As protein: CASSPAPGFTYEQYF.

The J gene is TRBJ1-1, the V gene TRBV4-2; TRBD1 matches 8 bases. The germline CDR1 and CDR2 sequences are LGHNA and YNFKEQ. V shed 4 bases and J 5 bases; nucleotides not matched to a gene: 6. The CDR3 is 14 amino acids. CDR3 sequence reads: CASSLGTGRTEAFF. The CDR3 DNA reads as TGTGCCAGCAGCCTCGGGACAGGCAGAACTGAAGCTTTCTTT.

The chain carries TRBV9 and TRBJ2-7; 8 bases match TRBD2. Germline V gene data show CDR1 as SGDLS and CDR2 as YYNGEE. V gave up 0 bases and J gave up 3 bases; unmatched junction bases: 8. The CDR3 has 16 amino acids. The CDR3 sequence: CASSVGPAGVSYEQYF. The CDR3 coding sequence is TGTGCCAGCAGCGTAGGCCCAGCGGGGGTAAGCTACGAGCAGTACTTC.

The CDR3, as DNA: TGTGCCAGCAGCTTGGCAGACAGGGGGAACACTGAAGCTTTCTTT. Amino acid sequence: CASSLADRGNTEAFF. The chain couples TRBV5-4 to TRBJ1-1; 8 bases map to TRBD1. Trimming removed 0 bases from V and 1 base from J; junction bases left unmatched: 2. Germline assignment: CDR1 SGHNT and CDR2 YYREEE (reference sequence). The CDR3 covers 15 residues.

CDR3 sequence (DNA): TGTGCCAGCAGCCAACTCCCTGAGGGTGGCTACACCTTC. This encodes CASSQLPEGGYTF. The chain couples TRBV14 to TRBJ1-2, with D unclear. CDR3 length: 13 residues. Trimming stripped 2 bases from V and 7 bases from J, with 11 bases between. CDR1 and CDR2 from the germline V gene are SGHDN and FVKESK. Complete variable domain (other parts from reference TRBV14 and TRBJ1-2): EAGVTQFPSHSVIEKGQTVTLRCDPISGHDNLYWYRRVMGKEIKFLLHFVKESKQDESGMPNNRFLAERTGGTYSTLKVQPAELEDSGVYFCASSQLPEGGYTFGSGTRLTVV.

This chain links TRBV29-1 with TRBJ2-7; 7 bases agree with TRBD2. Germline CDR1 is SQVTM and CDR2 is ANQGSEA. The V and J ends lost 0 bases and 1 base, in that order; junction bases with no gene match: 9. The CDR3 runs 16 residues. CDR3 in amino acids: CSVEDRRTRGSYEQYF. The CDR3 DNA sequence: TGCAGCGTTGAAGATCGTCGGACTAGAGGGTCCTACGAGCAGTACTTC.

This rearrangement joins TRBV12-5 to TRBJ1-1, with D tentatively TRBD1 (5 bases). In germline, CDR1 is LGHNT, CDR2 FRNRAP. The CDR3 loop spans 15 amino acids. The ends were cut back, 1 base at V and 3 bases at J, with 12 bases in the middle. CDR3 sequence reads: CASGLGRTLDTEAFF. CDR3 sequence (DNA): TGTGCTAGTGGTTTGGGTAGGACACTGGACACTGAAGCTTTCTTT. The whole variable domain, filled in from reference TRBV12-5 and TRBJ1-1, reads DARVTQTPRHKVTEMGQEVTMRCQPILGHNTVFWYRQTMMQGLELLAYFRNRAPLDDSGMPKDRFSAEMPDATLATLKIQPSEPRDSAVYFCASGLGRTLDTEAFFGQGTRLTVV.

The CDR3 DNA follows: TGTGCCAGCGGACGGGGAGCGGGGCCCCAGCATTTT. Its protein product is CASGRGAGPQHF. V is TRBV6-5 and J is TRBJ1-5; D is ambiguous. The CDR3 is made up of 12 amino acids. The V gene's germline CDR1 is MNHEY and CDR2 SVGAGI. Trimming removed 8 bases at V and 9 bases at J, with 14 bases between.

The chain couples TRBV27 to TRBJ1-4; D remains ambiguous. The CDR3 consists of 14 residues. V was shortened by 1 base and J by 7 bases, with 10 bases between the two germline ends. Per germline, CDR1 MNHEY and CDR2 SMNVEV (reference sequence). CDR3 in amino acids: CASSLFSSGEKLFF. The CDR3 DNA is TGTGCCAGCAGTTTATTTAGTTCGGGTGAAAAACTGTTTTTT.

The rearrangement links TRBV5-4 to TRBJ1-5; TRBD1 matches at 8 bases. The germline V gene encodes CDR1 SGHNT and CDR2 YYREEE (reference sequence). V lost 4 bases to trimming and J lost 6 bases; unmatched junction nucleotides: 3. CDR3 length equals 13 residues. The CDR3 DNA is TGTGCCAGCAGCACTGACAGGGGTCAGCCCCAGCATTTT. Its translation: CASSTDRGQPQHF. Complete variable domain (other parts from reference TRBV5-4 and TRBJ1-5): ETGVTQSPTHLIKTRGQQVTLRCSSQSGHNTVSWYQQALGQGPQFIFQYYREEENGRGNFPPRFSGLQFPNYSSELNVNALELDDSALYLCASSTDRGQPQHFGDGTRLSIL.

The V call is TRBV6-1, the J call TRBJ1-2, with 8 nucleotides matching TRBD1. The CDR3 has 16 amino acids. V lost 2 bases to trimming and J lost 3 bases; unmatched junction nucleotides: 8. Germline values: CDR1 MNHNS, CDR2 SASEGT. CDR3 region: CASSEKGRGLDYGYTF. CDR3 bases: TGTGCCAGCAGTGAAAAGGGCAGGGGGCTTGACTATGGCTACACCTTC.